This T cell receptor (beta chain) was recorded in a study of blood T cell repertoires in COVID-19. Study-wide background: The analysed material was cDNA or gDNA that came from T cells, B-cell-depleted T cells, or PBMCs.

Residents of under 25 US areas, aged about 18 to 95 years, made up the participants. Exposed participants encountered a COVID-19 case during the 2 weeks preceding study entry. Germline assignment: CDR1 SGHTA and CDR2 FQGNSA. Trimming pared 2 bases from V and 1 base from J, leaving 8 bases between. The CDR3 length is 14 residues. In the original analysis: Reference gene primer amplification gave nucleated cell count estimates. This table comes from immunoSEQ multiplex PCR, and its TCRdb copy is limited to in-frame clones, with some not included. For V, J and clone size, that table is used; D and trimming come from the DNA. Of some 300,000 clones in the sample, roughly nine tenths were seen once.

The origin of this receptor is a woman between 50 and 59 years old who had been exposed to COVID-19. The sequenced material came from PBMCs or T cells enriched from blood (not recorded which). This chain connects TRBV7-2 to TRBJ2-5; TRBD1 is a possible D gene (5 bases). The CDR3 bases are TGTGCCAGCAGCTTAAAGGGGCCCCAAGAGACCCAGTACTTC. Amino acids: CASSLKGPQETQYF.